The next 9 T cell receptor beta chains were all read from a single sample in a study. MiXCR, applied by TCRdb to the RT-PCR reads, yields one record per CDR3 protein. The data contain almost 700,000 distinct CDR3 sequences, about 14% of them singletons. Sequencing was done on a sample of memory CD4+ T cells from blood. The receptors originated from a female donor in good health, serving as a healthy control.

This clonotype has at least ten counts. J is TRBJ2-7 and V is TRBV29-1, with TRBD1 identical over 10 bases. CDR3 length equals 13 residues. V was pared by 4 bases and J by 5 bases, with 5 bases of the junction left unmatched. Germline-derived CDR1 and CDR2 are SQVTM and ANQGSEA. CDR3 DNA sequence: TGCAGCGTTGCGGGACAGGGGATGGACGAGCAGTACTTC. Translating gives CSVAGQGMDEQYF.

This clonotype has a handful of counts. The chain couples TRBV20-1 to TRBJ1-1; D is perhaps TRBD1 (5 bases). The CDR3 runs 13 residues. Trimming took off 4 bases at V and 0 bases at J, with 9 bases between the two ends. Germline values: CDR1 DFQATT, CDR2 SNEGSKA (reference sequence). The CDR3 DNA sequence: TGCAGTGCTAAGACAGTCATGAACACTGAAGCTTTCTTT. It codes for CSAKTVMNTEAFF.

This clonotype was picked up a small number of times. The V gene is TRBV20-1, the J gene TRBJ2-3, with TRBD2 matching 12 bases. The CDR3 is 19 amino acids. Germline CDR1 reads DFQATT; CDR2 reads SNEGSKA (reference sequence). V shed 0 bases and J 0 bases; nucleotides not matched to a gene: 10. The CDR3 spells CSARDPGLAGGTSTDTQYF. The CDR3 DNA is TGCAGTGCTAGAGATCCAGGGCTAGCGGGGGGGACTAGCACAGATACGCAGTATTTT.

This clonotype occurred many times. The rearrangement uses TRBV5-1 and TRBJ2-1; 11 nucleotides line up with TRBD1. Trimming removed 3 bases from V and 9 bases from J; junction bases left unmatched: 2. Per germline, CDR1 SGHRS and CDR2 YFSETQ. CDR3 length equals 13 residues. The CDR3 DNA reads TGCGCCAGCAGCTGGGGACAGGGGGGTGAGCAGTTCTTC. This codes for CASSWGQGGEQFF.

V and J are TRBV6-5 and TRBJ1-2; the D is unclear. There are 14 residues in the CDR3. CDR1 is MNHEY and CDR2 is SVGAGI in the germline V gene. Trimming took 0 bases from V and 5 from J, leaving 10 bases between them. CDR3 protein: CASSYSLSYYGYTF. In DNA, the CDR3 is TGTGCCAGCAGTTACTCGTTAAGTTATTATGGCTACACCTTC.

This clonotype was observed a handful of times. This sequence joins TRBV9 and TRBJ2-3; D is ambiguous. The germline V gene encodes CDR1 SGDLS and CDR2 YYNGEE. The V gene lost 0 bases and the J gene lost 0 bases, with 11 bases spanning the gap. The CDR3 consists of 16 residues. Written as DNA, the CDR3 is TGTGCCAGCAGCGTAGTCGAGGATACTAGCACAGATACGCAGTATTTT. The encoded protein is CASSVVEDTSTDTQYF.

Remarks on this clonotype: This sequence may be a read error, since a much larger clone differs from it by one base. The CDR3 sequence is CASSFLFPNEQYF. DNA of the CDR3: TGCGCCAGCAGCTTTCTATTTCCCAACGAGCAGTACTTC. V is TRBV5-1 and J is TRBJ2-7, with D hard to call. From germline, CDR1 is SGHRS and CDR2 YFSETQ. The CDR3 length is 13 residues. V lost 2 bases, J lost 5 bases, and 11 bases lay in between.

This chain joins TRBV20-1 and TRBJ1-2, with 10 bases identical to TRBD1. This CDR3 has 13 residues. J gave up 8 bases and V 0 bases, and 3 bases lay outside the gene matches. Germline CDR1 DFQATT, CDR2 SNEGSKA (reference sequence). Written as DNA, the CDR3 is TGCAGTGCTAGAGAGACAGGGGGCAAGGGCTACACCTTC. Translation gives CSARETGGKGYTF.

A few counts support this clonotype. The chain links TRBV5-1 to TRBJ2-7; 12 bases match TRBD1. The CDR3 loop spans 16 amino acids. Per the germline V gene, CDR1 is SGHRS and CDR2 is YFSETQ. Losses at the gene ends were 0 bases for V and 5 bases for J; bases not matched to a gene: 6. For the CDR3, the DNA is TGCGCCAGCAGCTTGGCTGGGACAGGGGGCAAGAACGAGCAGTACTTC. It encodes CASSLAGTGGKNEQYF.